The 5 T cell receptor beta chains given below trace back to one sample, sequenced in a study of beta chain features in type 1 diabetes. Of the isolated RNA, all was reverse transcribed, and so the sequenced material was expressed TCRB transcripts. Method: immunoSEQ multiplex PCR; TCRdb's copy keeps in-frame clones and lacks some. The table lists approximately 470,000 clones, around 28% of them singletons. Specimen: naive CD4+ T cells from blood. The origin of the receptors is a man between 18 and 35 years old in good health.

This clone was found a few times. The chain combines TRBV4-2 with TRBJ2-6; D remains ambiguous. The CDR3 covers 13 residues. Germline-derived CDR1 and CDR2 are LGHNA and YNFKEQ. Trimming shortened V by 1 base and J by 2 bases, and 0 bases separated the two germline ends. CDR3 sequence (DNA): TGTGCCAGCAGCCAAGCTGGGGCCAACGTCCTGACTTTC. It specifies CASSQAGANVLTF.

This clone occurred a few times. The CDR3 coding sequence is TGCGCCAGCAGCTTGGTTTCAGGCCACAATGAGCAGTTCTTC. Amino acids: CASSLVSGHNEQFF. This sequence joins TRBV5-1 and TRBJ2-1; D unclear. Per germline, CDR1 SGHRS and CDR2 YFSETQ. V shed 0 bases and J shed 5 bases, with 9 bases lying between them. CDR3 size: 14 residues.

The CDR3 coding sequence is TGTGCCAGCAGCTCCCGGACAGGGGGTAACTATGGCTACACCTTC. Encoded protein: CASSSRTGGNYGYTF. The chain uses TRBV7-2 and TRBJ1-2; 10 nucleotides line up with TRBD1. The CDR3 consists of 15 residues. The V gene's germline CDR1 is SGHTA and CDR2 FQGNSA. J lost 1 base, V lost 4 bases, and 3 bases had no gene match.

This clone has a handful of counts. The chain employs TRBV5-6 and TRBJ2-5; TRBD1 matches at 7 bases. The CDR3 has 16 residues. Germline trimming cut 3 bases from V and 6 bases from J; bases unmatched to any gene: 14. Germline V gene lookup returns CDR1 SGHDT and CDR2 YYEEEE. Here the CDR3 reads CASSYKSGTVPKTQYF. CDR3 coding DNA: TGTGCCAGCAGCTATAAATCGGGGACAGTGCCTAAGACCCAGTACTTC.

V and J are TRBV4-2 and TRBJ2-3; 11 positions agree with TRBD2. Germline trimming cut 5 bases from V and 6 bases from J; bases unmatched to any gene: 4. Germline CDR1 reads LGHNA; CDR2 reads YNFKEQ. The CDR3 loop spans 14 amino acids. CDR3 amino acids: CASSLAGGPDTQYF. In DNA, the CDR3 is TGTGCCAGCAGCTTAGCGGGAGGGCCGGATACGCAGTATTTT.